This T cell receptor (beta chain) originates from a study of blood T cell repertoires in COVID-19. In the study overall: The cDNA or gDNA used as material had been derived from T cells, B-cell-depleted T cells, or PBMCs.

Under the authors' procedure: Estimation of nucleated cell counts was performed using reference gene primer amplification. The data were produced by immunoSEQ multiplex PCR, yet TCRdb's version contains in-frame clones alone and is incomplete. The V and J calls and clone size were taken over from that table, and D and trimming were inferred from the DNA. The sample records about 130,000 clones, about 75% being singletons. The CDR3 consists of 16 residues. Trimming shortened V by 4 bases and J by 3 bases, and 16 bases separated the two germline ends. CDR1 is SGHDT, CDR2 YYEEEE, per germline. This receptor was identified in a man aged 80 or over with acute or convalescent COVID-19. The V gene is TRBV5-6, the J gene TRBJ1-4, with D possibly being TRBD1 (6 bases). The sequenced sample consisted of peripheral blood. The CDR3 nucleotides read TGTGCCAGCAGCCCTCAGGGGACCACGCCTAATGAAAAACTGTTTTTT. Residues: CASSPQGTTPNEKLFF.